Judged by abundance, the clone carrying this TCR beta chain is medium-sized. The antigen is undetermined. This sample was taken from a study of vaccination and CD4 T cells after COVID-19. Study summary: Four females and six males made up the convalescents, two of whom were Hispanic.

Sample treatment: roughly ten-day PBMC culture with coronavirus spike peptide pools or control peptides (ViraFEST assay). ViraFEST expanded antigen-specific T cells with peptide pools, then sequenced TCRs. Researchers used the Oncomine TCR Beta short-read assay to sequence DNA from cultured CD4+ T cells. Once CD4+ T cells had been cultured, genomic DNA was extracted from them. Each CDR3 protein gets one entry after TCRdb re-called the PCR reads with MiXCR. The sample carries tens of thousands of distinct CDR3 sequences, around 66% recorded once. The sequence came from a human donor who had recovered from COVID-19. Sequenced material: CD4+ T cells from blood, cultured in vitro.

The CDR3 sequence: CASSSYWGEETQYF. In DNA, the CDR3 is TGTGCCAGCAGTTCCTACTGGGGGGAAGAGACCCAGTACTTC. The chain is built from TRBV2 and TRBJ2-5, with D possibly being TRBD2 (6 bases). This CDR3 spans 14 amino acids. The germline V gene has CDR1 SNHLY and CDR2 FYNNEI. V shed 5 bases and J shed 3 bases, with 13 bases lying between them.